This TCR beta chain was retrieved from a study of PD-L1 blockade in urothelial cancer. Overall study: T cells numbered a median of about 150,000 in the blood samples.

A word on this clone: The antigen remains unidentified.

Indicated time point: pretreatment peripheral blood. Method: immunoSEQ multiplex PCR; TCRdb's copy keeps in-frame clones and lacks some. The sample holds fewer than 45,000 clones; around nine tenths are singletons and the top ten take just under 25%. The study, taken as a whole, reports: It was durable-benefit patients whose tumor-associated blood clones expanded more at 3 weeks.

The germline V gene has CDR1 MNHNS and CDR2 SASEGT. The CDR3 has 13 residues. This TCR derives from a donor older than 35 with urothelial cancer. The chain employs TRBV6-1 and TRBJ2-3; possibly TRBD2 for D (5 bases). The specimen comprised PBMCs, sampled around atezolizumab (anti-PD-L1) treatment. CDR3 protein: CAGGHTPTDTQYF. Written as DNA, the CDR3 is TGTGCAGGCGGGCATACCCCCACAGATACGCAGTATTTT.